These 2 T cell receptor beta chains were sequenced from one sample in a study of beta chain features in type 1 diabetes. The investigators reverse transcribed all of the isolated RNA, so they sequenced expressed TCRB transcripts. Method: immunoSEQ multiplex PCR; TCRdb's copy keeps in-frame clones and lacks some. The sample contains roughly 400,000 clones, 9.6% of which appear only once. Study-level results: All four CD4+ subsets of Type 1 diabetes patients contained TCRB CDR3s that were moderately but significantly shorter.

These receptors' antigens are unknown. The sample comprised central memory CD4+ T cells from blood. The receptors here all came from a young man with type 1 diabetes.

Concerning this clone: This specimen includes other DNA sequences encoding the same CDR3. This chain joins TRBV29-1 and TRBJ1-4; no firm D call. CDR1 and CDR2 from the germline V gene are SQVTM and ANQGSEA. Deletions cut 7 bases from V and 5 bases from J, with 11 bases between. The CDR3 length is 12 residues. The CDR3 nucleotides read TGCAGCGCAGGACGTCCGAATGAAAAACTGTTTTTT. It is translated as CSAGRPNEKLFF.

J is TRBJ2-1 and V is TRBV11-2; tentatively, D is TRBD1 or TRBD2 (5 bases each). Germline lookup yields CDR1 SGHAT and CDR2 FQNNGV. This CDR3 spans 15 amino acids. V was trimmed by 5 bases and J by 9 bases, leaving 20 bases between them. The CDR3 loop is CASSVQVTYGGEQFF. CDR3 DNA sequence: TGTGCCAGCAGCGTACAGGTTACCTACGGAGGTGAGCAGTTCTTC.